There are a few counts of the clone carrying this TCR beta chain. Its antigen is unidentified. Germline values: CDR1 MNHEY, CDR2 SVGAGI. Losses at the gene ends were 6 bases for V and 3 bases for J; bases not matched to a gene: 12. This CDR3 is built from 17 residues. The data derive from a study of identical twins. MiXCR was run by TCRdb on the 5' RACE reads, yielding one entry per CDR3 protein. Among 350,000 to 400,000 distinct CDR3 sequences listed, 9% to 10% were seen once. Study conclusions and caveats: Zero-insertion results could be subject to partial confounding by invariant MAIT and iNKT cells. The authors drew conclusions from cross-sectional statistical analysis rather than following the same donors. Modeled out-of-frame TCR alpha sharing in monozygotic twins fell below observed levels. Whereas memory repertoires showed no such difference, abundant cord blood beta clonotypes carried fewer insertions.

Specimen: naive T cells sorted from blood. The chain employs TRBV6-5 and TRBJ2-1; 9 bases are shared with TRBD2. This TCR derives from a woman aged 45-65 years in good health. This chain's CDR3 is CASSRPGLAKIYNEQFF. For the CDR3, the DNA is TGTGCCAGCAGCAGACCGGGACTAGCCAAAATCTACAATGAGCAGTTCTTC.